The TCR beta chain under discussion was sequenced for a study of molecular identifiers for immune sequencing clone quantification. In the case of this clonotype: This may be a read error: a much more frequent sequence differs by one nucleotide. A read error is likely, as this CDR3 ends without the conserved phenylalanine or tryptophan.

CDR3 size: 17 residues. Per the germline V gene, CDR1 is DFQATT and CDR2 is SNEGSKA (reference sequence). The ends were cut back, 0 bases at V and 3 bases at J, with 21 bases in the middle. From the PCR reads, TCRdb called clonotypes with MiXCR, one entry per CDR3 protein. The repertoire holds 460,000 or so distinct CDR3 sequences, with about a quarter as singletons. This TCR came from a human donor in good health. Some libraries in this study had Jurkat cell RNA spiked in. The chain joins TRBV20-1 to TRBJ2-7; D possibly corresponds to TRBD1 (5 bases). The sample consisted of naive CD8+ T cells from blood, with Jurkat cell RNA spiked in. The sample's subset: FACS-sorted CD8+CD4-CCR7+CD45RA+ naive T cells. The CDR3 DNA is TGCAGTGCTAGAGATGCACTTCAGATGACAGCAAGCTACGAGCAGTACCTC. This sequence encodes CSARDALQMTASYEQYL.